The next 20 T cell receptor beta chains were all read from a single sample in a study of T-cell memory formation after mild COVID-19. TCRdb processed the 5' RACE reads anew with MiXCR; each CDR3 protein has one entry. The table includes more than 150,000 distinct CDR3 sequences, about a fifth detected once. Sample: PBMCs or a T cell subset sorted from them (not recorded which). Source of these receptors: an adult woman who had mild COVID-19 (a few samples of this study predate the infection). Cell type and time point are not known.

This clonotype has more than one count but fewer than ten. The J gene is TRBJ1-5, the V gene TRBV5-1; no definite D call. Germline CDR1 reads SGHRS; CDR2 reads YFSETQ. Trimming removed 0 bases at V and 2 bases at J, with 9 bases between. This CDR3 contains 15 residues. The CDR3 sequence is CASSLEGNGNQPQHF. The CDR3 region has the DNA TGCGCCAGCAGCTTGGAAGGGAATGGCAATCAGCCCCAGCATTTT.

The V gene is TRBV30, the J gene TRBJ1-2; D gene ambiguous. The V end was cut by 0 bases, the J end by 7 bases, with 12 bases between. This CDR3 spans 13 amino acids. CDR1 is GTSNPN and CDR2 is SVGIG in the germline V gene (reference sequence). Here the CDR3 DNA reads TGTGCCTGGAGTGTACTGAACCGCGCTGGCTACACCTTC. Amino acid sequence: CAWSVLNRAGYTF.

This clonotype was counted at least ten times. This chain links TRBV4-1 with TRBJ2-7; no reliable D call. Germline V gene data show CDR1 as MGHRA and CDR2 as YSYEKL. This CDR3 comprises 12 residues. Trimming shortened V by 0 bases and J by 4 bases, and 4 bases separated the two germline ends. CDR3 in DNA: TGCGCCAGCAGCCAAGATGCTTACGAGCAGTACTTC. It yields the protein CASSQDAYEQYF.

This clonotype was counted between two and nine times. V usage is TRBV15 and J usage is TRBJ2-3; D not resolved. This CDR3 has 12 residues. From germline, CDR1 is LNHNV and CDR2 YYDKDF (reference sequence). Trimming left V 8 bases short and J 0 bases short, with 6 bases between. This chain's CDR3 is CATGSSTDTQYF. The CDR3 bases are TGTGCCACCGGGTCTAGCACAGATACGCAGTATTTT.

This clonotype is medium-sized by share. The chain carries TRBV12-3 or TRBV12-4 and TRBJ2-7; TRBD2 aligns across 7 bases. CDR3 length: 14 amino acids. V lost 3 bases, J lost 9 bases, and 11 bases stayed unmatched. Here the CDR3 DNA reads TGTGCCAGCAGTTTGGGGGGGGAAGTAAAAGTGCAGTACTTC. This sequence encodes CASSLGGEVKVQYF.

This chain joins TRBV9 and TRBJ2-5; a weak D match, TRBD2 (7 bases). The CDR3 is made up of 16 amino acids. CDR1 and CDR2 from the germline V gene are SGDLS and YYNGEE. Trimming removed 0 bases at V and 4 bases at J, with 16 bases between. CDR3 region: CASSVGGGAFGETQYF. As DNA, the CDR3 is TGTGCCAGCAGCGTAGGAGGGGGGGCATTCGGAGAGACCCAGTACTTC. The variable domain in full, completed from reference TRBV9 and TRBJ2-5, reads DSGVTQTPKHLITATGQRVTLRCSPRSGDLSVYWYQQSLDQGLQFLIQYYNGEERAKGNILERFSAQQFPDLHSELNLSSLELGDSALYFCASSVGGGAFGETQYFGPGTRLLVL.

The chain joins TRBV4-3 to TRBJ2-1, with 7 bases lining up with TRBD2. The junction had 7 bases not matched to a gene; V was cut back by 1 base and J by 1 base. Germline V gene lookup returns CDR1 LGHNA and CDR2 YSLEER. The CDR3 contains 17 residues. CDR3 region: CASSQAASGISYNEQFF. The CDR3, as DNA: TGCGCCAGCAGCCAAGCCGCTAGCGGTATTTCCTACAATGAGCAGTTCTTC.

This clonotype has a count of ten or more. The gene calls are TRBV2 and TRBJ2-7; D might be TRBD1 (5 bases). Trimming left V 11 bases short and J 0 bases short, with 14 bases between. Germline values: CDR1 SNHLY, CDR2 FYNNEI. The length of the CDR3 is 13 residues. CDR3 region: CAFQGHSSYEQYF. For the CDR3, the DNA is TGTGCCTTTCAGGGTCACAGCTCCTACGAGCAGTACTTC.

This clonotype turned up a few times. As DNA, the CDR3 is TGTGCCAGCAGCCAAGCCCAGGGGATGAGGTACGAGCAGTACTTC. Translating gives CASSQAQGMRYEQYF. The chain employs TRBV14 and TRBJ2-7, with TRBD1 as a possible D gene (6 bases). Looked up from germline, CDR1 is SGHDN and CDR2 is FVKESK. The CDR3 spans 15 residues. V gave up 1 base and J gave up 4 bases, with 14 bases separating them. Complete variable domain (other parts from reference TRBV14 and TRBJ2-7): EAGVTQFPSHSVIEKGQTVTLRCDPISGHDNLYWYRRVMGKEIKFLLHFVKESKQDESGMPNNRFLAERTGGTYSTLKVQPAELEDSGVYFCASSQAQGMRYEQYFGPGTRLTVT.

V usage is TRBV3-1 and J usage is TRBJ2-2; D not certain. This CDR3 is 17 amino acids long. The germline V and J ends were trimmed by 1 base and 5 bases, with 17 bases remaining between them. CDR1 and CDR2 from the germline V gene are LGHDT and YNNKEL (reference sequence). The CDR3 bases are TGTGCCAGCAGCCAAGCCCTGGGCCCCCTTCGGACCGGGGAGCTGTTTTTT. Amino acids: CASSQALGPLRTGELFF. The whole variable domain, filled in from reference TRBV3-1 and TRBJ2-2, reads DTAVSQTPKYLVTQMGNDKSIKCEQNLGHDTMYWYKQDSKKFLKIMFSYNNKELIINETVPNRFSPKSPDKAHLNLHINSLELGDSAVYFCASSQALGPLRTGELFFGEGSRLTVL.

In its sample, this clonotype was seen a few times. The rearrangement uses TRBV9 and TRBJ1-5, with 7 nucleotides matching TRBD1. CDR1 and CDR2 from the germline V gene are SGDLS and YYNGEE. V shed 5 bases, J shed 0 bases, and the junction held 11 bases outside the gene matches. The CDR3 is 17 residues long. CDR3 nucleotides: TGTGCCAGCAGACTTCCGGGACAGAACAATAGCAATCAGCCCCAGCATTTT. This gives the protein CASRLPGQNNSNQPQHF.

The chain joins TRBV9 to TRBJ1-1; D is possibly TRBD1 (5 bases). The CDR3 contains 14 residues. The V and J ends lost 0 bases and 4 bases respectively, with 10 bases between them. Germline V lookup: CDR1 SGDLS, CDR2 YYNGEE. The CDR3 DNA reads TGTGCCAGCAGCGTAGATACGGGGGGCACTGAAGCTTTCTTT. Amino acid sequence: CASSVDTGGTEAFF.

This clonotype was picked up a small number of times. The chain joins TRBV4-3 to TRBJ2-5; D might be TRBD1 (5 bases). The germline V and J ends were trimmed by 0 bases and 1 base, with 9 bases remaining between them. This CDR3 region has 15 residues. Germline CDR1 LGHNA, CDR2 YSLEER. CDR3 loop: CASSQDLDSQETQYF. The CDR3 DNA follows: TGCGCCAGCAGCCAAGATCTTGACAGCCAAGAGACCCAGTACTTC.

The chain carries TRBV6-2 or TRBV6-3 and TRBJ1-1, with a weak D call TRBD1 (5 bases). V was cut by 1 base and J by 1 base, with 10 bases left in between. The CDR3 runs 15 residues. Germline CDR1 and CDR2: MNHEY and SVGEGT. The CDR3 sequence: CASSYFGAPNTEAFF. DNA of the CDR3: TGTGCCAGCAGTTACTTCGGGGCTCCGAACACTGAAGCTTTCTTT.

The genes are TRBV5-1 and TRBJ2-7; D is ambiguous. V dropped 2 bases and J dropped 5 bases, with 17 bases sitting between them. Germline V gene sequence: CDR1 SGHRS, CDR2 YFSETQ. The CDR3 runs 15 residues. CDR3 sequence: CASSLQTREADEQYF. CDR3 bases: TGCGCCAGCAGCTTACAGACTCGCGAGGCGGACGAGCAGTACTTC.

Ten or more counts support this clonotype. The chain has TRBV20-1 and TRBJ2-3; 14 nucleotides match TRBD2. CDR3 size: 15 residues. CDR1 and CDR2 from the germline V gene are DFQATT and SNEGSKA (reference sequence). J gave up 2 bases and V 5 bases, and 3 bases lay outside the gene matches. The DNA for the CDR3 is TGCAGTGCTCCGGGACTAGCGGGAGACACAGATACGCAGTATTTT. Translation: CSAPGLAGDTDTQYF.

This clonotype was seen more than once but under ten times. The gene calls are TRBV3-1 and TRBJ1-5, with D unclear. Germline V gene data show CDR1 as LGHDT and CDR2 as YNNKEL (reference sequence). V lost 3 bases, J lost 4 bases, and 4 bases lay in between. The CDR3 extends over 12 amino acids. The CDR3 loop is CASSQENQPQHF. In nucleotides, the CDR3 is TGTGCCAGCAGCCAGGAGAATCAGCCCCAGCATTTT.

There are a few counts of this clonotype. V gene TRBV7-9 combines with J gene TRBJ1-2; D perhaps matches TRBD1 (5 bases). The V gene's germline CDR1 is SEHNR and CDR2 FQNEAQ (reference sequence). Trimming pared 5 bases from V and 3 bases from J, leaving 13 bases between. The CDR3 contains 14 residues. As DNA, the CDR3 is TGTGCCAGCAGCCCTGTGGGGGAAGACTATGGCTACACCTTC. Protein: CASSPVGEDYGYTF.

Only a few counts were recorded for this clonotype. This rearrangement joins TRBV7-9 to TRBJ2-5; perhaps TRBD1 as D (6 bases). The CDR3 contains 15 residues. Trimming stripped 4 bases from V and 1 base from J, with 13 bases between. Germline V gene sequence: CDR1 SEHNR, CDR2 FQNEAQ (reference sequence). This CDR3 reads CASSSTRTVQETQYF. The CDR3 DNA sequence: TGTGCCAGCAGCTCAACCCGGACAGTCCAAGAGACCCAGTACTTC.

This clonotype came up a few times. The V call is TRBV27, the J call TRBJ2-1; 8 nucleotides agree with TRBD2. Per germline, CDR1 MNHEY and CDR2 SMNVEV (reference sequence). V lost 4 bases to trimming and J lost 7 bases; unmatched junction nucleotides: 12. The CDR3 runs 16 residues. CDR3: CASSSRLGLVGNEQFF. As DNA, the CDR3 is TGTGCCAGCAGTTCGAGACTGGGACTAGTCGGTAATGAGCAGTTCTTC.